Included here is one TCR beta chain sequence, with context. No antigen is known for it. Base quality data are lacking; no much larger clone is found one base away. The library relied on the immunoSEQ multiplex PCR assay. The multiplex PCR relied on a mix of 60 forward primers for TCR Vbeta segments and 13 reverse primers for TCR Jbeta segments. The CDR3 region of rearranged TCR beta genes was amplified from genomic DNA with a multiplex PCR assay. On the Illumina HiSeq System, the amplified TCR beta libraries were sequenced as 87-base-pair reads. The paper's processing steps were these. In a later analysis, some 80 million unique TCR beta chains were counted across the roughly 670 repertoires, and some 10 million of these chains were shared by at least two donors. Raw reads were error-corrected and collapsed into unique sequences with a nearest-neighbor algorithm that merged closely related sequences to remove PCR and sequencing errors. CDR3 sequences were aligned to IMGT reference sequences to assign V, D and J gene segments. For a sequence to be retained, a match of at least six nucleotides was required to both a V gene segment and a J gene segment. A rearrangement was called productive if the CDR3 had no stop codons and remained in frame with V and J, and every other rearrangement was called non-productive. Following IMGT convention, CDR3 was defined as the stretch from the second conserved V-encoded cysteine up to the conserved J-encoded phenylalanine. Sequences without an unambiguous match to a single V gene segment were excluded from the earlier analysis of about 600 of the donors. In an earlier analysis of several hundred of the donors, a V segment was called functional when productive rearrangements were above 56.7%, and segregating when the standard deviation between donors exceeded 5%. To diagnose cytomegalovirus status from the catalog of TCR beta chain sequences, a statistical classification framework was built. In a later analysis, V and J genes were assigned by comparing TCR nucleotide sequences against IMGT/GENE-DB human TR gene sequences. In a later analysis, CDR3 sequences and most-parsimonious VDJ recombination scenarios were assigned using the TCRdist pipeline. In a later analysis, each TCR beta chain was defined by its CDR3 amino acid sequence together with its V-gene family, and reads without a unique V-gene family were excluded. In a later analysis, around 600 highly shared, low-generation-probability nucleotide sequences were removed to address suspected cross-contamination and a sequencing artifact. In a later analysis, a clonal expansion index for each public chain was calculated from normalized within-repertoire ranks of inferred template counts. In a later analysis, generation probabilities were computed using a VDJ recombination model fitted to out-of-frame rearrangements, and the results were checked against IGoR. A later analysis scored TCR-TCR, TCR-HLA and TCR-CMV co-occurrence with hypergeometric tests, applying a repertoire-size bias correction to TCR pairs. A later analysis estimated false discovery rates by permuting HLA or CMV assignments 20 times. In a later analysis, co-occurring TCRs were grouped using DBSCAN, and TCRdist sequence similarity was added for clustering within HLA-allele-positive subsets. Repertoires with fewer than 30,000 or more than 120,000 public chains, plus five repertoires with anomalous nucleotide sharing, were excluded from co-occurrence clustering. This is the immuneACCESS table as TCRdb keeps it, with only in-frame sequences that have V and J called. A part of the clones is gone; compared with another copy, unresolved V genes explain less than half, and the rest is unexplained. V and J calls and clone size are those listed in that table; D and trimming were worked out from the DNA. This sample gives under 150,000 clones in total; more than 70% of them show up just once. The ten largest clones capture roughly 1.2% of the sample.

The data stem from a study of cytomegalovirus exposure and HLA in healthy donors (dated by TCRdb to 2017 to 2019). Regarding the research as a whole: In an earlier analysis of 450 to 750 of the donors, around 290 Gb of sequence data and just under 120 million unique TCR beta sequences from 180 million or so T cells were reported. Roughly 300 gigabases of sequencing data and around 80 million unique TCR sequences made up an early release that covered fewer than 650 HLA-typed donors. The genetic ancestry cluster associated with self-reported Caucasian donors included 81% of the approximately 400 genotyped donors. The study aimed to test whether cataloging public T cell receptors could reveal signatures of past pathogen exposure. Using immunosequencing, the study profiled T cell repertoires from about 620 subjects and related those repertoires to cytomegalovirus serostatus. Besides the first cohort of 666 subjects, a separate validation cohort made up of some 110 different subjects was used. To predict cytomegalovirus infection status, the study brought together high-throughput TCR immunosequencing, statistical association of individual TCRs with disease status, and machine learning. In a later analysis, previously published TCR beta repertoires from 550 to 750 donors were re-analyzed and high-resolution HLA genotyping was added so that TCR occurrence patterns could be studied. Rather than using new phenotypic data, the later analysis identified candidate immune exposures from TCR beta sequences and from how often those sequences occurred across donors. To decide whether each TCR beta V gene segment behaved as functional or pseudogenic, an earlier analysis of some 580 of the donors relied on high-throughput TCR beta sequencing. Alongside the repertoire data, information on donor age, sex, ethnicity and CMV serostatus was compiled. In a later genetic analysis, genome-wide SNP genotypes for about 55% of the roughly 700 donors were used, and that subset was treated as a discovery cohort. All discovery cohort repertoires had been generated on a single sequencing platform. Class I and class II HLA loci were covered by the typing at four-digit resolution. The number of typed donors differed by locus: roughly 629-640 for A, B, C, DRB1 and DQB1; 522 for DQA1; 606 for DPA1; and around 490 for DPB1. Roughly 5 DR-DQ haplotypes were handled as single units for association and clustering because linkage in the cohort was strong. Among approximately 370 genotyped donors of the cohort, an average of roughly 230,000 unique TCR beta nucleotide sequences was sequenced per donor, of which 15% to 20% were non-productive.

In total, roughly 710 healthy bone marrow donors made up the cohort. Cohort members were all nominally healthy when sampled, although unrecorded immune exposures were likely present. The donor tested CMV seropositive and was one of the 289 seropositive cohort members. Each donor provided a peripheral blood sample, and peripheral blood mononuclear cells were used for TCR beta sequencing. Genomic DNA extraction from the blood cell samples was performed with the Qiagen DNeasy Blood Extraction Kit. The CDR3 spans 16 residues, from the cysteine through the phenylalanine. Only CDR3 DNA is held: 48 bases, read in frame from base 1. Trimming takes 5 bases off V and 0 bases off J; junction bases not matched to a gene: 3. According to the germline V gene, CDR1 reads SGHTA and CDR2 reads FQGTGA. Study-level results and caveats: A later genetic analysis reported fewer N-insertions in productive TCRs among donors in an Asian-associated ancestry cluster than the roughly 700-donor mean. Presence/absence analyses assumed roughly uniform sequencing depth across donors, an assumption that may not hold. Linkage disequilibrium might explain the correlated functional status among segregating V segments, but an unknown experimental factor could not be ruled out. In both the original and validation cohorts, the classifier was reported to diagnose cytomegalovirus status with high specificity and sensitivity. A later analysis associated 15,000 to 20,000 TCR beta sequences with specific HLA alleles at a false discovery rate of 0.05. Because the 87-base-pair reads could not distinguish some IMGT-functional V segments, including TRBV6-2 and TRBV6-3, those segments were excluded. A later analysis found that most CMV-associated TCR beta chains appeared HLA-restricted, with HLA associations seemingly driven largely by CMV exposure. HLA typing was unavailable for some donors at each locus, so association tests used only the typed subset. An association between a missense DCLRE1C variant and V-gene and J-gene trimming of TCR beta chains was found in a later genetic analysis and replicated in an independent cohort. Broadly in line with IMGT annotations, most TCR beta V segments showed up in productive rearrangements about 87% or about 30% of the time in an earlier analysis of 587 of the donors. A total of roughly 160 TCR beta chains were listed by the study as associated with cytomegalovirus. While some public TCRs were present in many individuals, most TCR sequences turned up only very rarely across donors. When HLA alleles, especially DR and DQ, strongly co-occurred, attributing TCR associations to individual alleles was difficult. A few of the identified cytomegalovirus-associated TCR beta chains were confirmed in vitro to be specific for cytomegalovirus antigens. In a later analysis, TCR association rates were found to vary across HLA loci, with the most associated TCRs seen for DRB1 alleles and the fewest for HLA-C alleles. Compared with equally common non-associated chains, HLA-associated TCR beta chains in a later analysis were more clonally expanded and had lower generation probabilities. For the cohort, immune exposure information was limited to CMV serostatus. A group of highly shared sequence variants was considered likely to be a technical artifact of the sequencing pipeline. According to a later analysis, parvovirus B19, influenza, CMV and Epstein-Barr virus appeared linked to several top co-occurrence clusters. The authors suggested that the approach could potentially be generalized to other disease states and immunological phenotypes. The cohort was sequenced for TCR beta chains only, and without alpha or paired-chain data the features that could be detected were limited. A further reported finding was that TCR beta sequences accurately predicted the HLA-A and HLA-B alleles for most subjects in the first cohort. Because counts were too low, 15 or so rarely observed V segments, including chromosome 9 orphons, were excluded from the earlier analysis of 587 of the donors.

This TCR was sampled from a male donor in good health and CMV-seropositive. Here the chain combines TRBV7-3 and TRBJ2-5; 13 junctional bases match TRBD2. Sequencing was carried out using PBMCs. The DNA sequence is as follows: TGTGCCAGCAGCCTAGGGACTAGCGGGGACCAAGAGACCCAGTACTTC. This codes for CASSLGTSGDQETQYF.